Following are 32 T cell receptor beta chains from one sample sequenced in a study of blood T cell repertoires in COVID-19. This table comes from immunoSEQ multiplex PCR, and its TCRdb copy is limited to in-frame clones, with some not included. This table has 200,000 to 250,000 clones, around 84% appearing once. Source material: peripheral blood. Receptors were obtained from a man between 40 and 49 years old with acute or convalescent COVID-19.

The chain has TRBV5-6 and TRBJ1-2, with D possibly TRBD1 on 5 matching bases. Germline loops: CDR1 SGHDT, CDR2 YYEEEE. CDR3 length: 13 residues. The V gene lost 4 bases and the J gene lost 8 bases, with 15 bases spanning the gap. This CDR3 is CASSPGLNPGYTF. CDR3 in DNA: TGTGCCAGCAGCCCGGGACTTAATCCCGGCTACACCTTC. Supplemented by reference TRBV5-6 and TRBJ1-2, the full variable domain reads DAGVTQSPTHLIKTRGQQVTLRCSPKSGHDTVSWYQQALGQGPQFIFQYYEEEERQRGNFPDRFSGHQFPNYSSELNVNALLLGDSALYLCASSPGLNPGYTFGSGTRLTVV.

In its sample, this clone was seen a few times. V and J are TRBV3-1 (or the pseudogene TRBV3-2) and TRBJ1-6; D call uncertain. Trimming left V 10 bases short and J 7 bases short, with 8 bases between. CDR3 size: 11 residues. CDR1 and CDR2 from the germline V gene are LGHDT and YNNKEL (reference sequence). CDR3 sequence reads: CATQSNSPLHF. CDR3 sequence (DNA): TGTGCCACCCAATCCAATTCACCCCTCCACTTT.

The chain uses TRBV5-4 and TRBJ2-5, with 9 nucleotides matching TRBD2. Germline CDR1 is SGHNT and CDR2 is YYREEE (reference sequence). This CDR3 comprises 14 residues. Germline trimming cut 0 bases from V and 5 bases from J; bases unmatched to any gene: 2. CDR3 coding DNA: TGTGCCAGCAGCTTGGTAGCGGGGGTGGAGACCCAGTACTTC. This translates into CASSLVAGVETQYF.

The chain recombines TRBV3-1 (or the pseudogene TRBV3-2) with TRBJ1-6, with a tentative D call TRBD1 (5 bases). V lost 2 bases and J 9 bases, leaving 14 bases between the germline ends. Germline lookup yields CDR1 LGHDT and CDR2 YNNKEL (reference sequence). This CDR3 is built from 15 residues. The CDR3: CASSQYWTTGSPLHF. In DNA, the CDR3 is TGTGCCAGCAGCCAATATTGGACCACAGGTTCACCCCTCCACTTT.

The V and J genes are TRBV4-3 and TRBJ2-2; 8 positions agree with TRBD1. Germline CDR1 and CDR2: LGHNA and YSLEER. The CDR3 runs 17 residues. The ends lost 3 bases at V and 2 bases at J; junction bases unmatched: 8. For the CDR3, the DNA is TGCGCCAGCAGCCAGGGAAGGCAGGGGGCTAACACCGGGGAGCTGTTTTTT. This translates into CASSQGRQGANTGELFF.

This chain uses TRBV6-5 with TRBJ1-6, with D unresolved. Looked up from germline, CDR1 is MNHEY and CDR2 is SVGAGI. The CDR3 covers 15 residues. The V end was cut by 6 bases, the J end by 6 bases, with 15 bases between. The CDR3 sequence: CASRKGGAVNSPLHF. CDR3 DNA: TGTGCCAGCAGAAAAGGAGGCGCAGTTAATTCACCCCTCCACTTT.

This chain links TRBV3-1 (or the pseudogene TRBV3-2) with TRBJ2-3; D perhaps matches TRBD2 (6 bases). V gave up 5 bases and J gave up 2 bases, with 8 bases separating them. The germline CDR1 and CDR2 sequences are LGHDT and YNNKEL (reference sequence). The CDR3 contains 13 residues. The CDR3 DNA follows: TGTGCCAGCAGCGGGGGGTCCACAGATACGCAGTATTTT. It encodes CASSGGSTDTQYF.

The sample holds a few counts of this clone. The V call is TRBV19, the J call TRBJ1-5; 9 nucleotides line up with TRBD1. V lost 5 bases, J lost 7 bases, and 9 bases stayed unmatched. The CDR3 runs to 15 residues. The germline V gene encodes CDR1 LNHDA and CDR2 SQIVND (reference sequence). The CDR3 here is CASSQGTGFKQPQHF. The CDR3 DNA is TGTGCCAGTAGTCAGGGGACAGGGTTTAAACAGCCCCAGCATTTT.

The chain combines TRBV5-6 with TRBJ2-3; TRBD2 might be the D (5 bases). The CDR3 covers 15 residues. CDR1 and CDR2 from the germline V gene are SGHDT and YYEEEE. V was shortened by 1 base and J by 2 bases, with 11 bases between the two germline ends. The CDR3 DNA is TGTGCCAGCAGCTTGATCGGGGAGACCACAGATACGCAGTATTTT. Its protein is CASSLIGETTDTQYF.

J is TRBJ1-2 and V is TRBV30, with D unclear. The CDR3 is 12 residues long. V shed 2 bases and J shed 5 bases, with 9 bases lying between them. Germline-derived CDR1 and CDR2 are GTSNPN and SVGIG (reference sequence). This CDR3 is CAWSPDNYGYTF. The CDR3 DNA is TGTGCCTGGAGTCCCGACAATTATGGCTACACCTTC.

The chain is built from TRBV12-5 and TRBJ1-1; 11 nucleotides match TRBD1. The CDR3 sequence is 15 residues long. V shed 1 base and J 3 bases; nucleotides not matched to a gene: 1. Germline CDR1 reads LGHNT; CDR2 reads FRNRAP. CDR3 sequence reads: CASGLGTGGHTEAFF. The CDR3, as DNA: TGTGCTAGTGGTTTGGGGACAGGGGGCCACACTGAAGCTTTCTTT.

The J gene is TRBJ2-7, the V gene TRBV7-9; 7 positions match TRBD1. The CDR3 spans 16 residues. The V segment lost 5 bases and the J segment 4 bases; nucleotides outside the gene matches: 14. The germline gives CDR1 SEHNR, CDR2 FQNEAQ (reference sequence). CDR3 region: CASSPQQGWGQYEQYF. CDR3 nucleotide sequence: TGTGCCAGCAGCCCTCAACAGGGGTGGGGACAATACGAGCAGTACTTC.

The chain carries TRBV6-1 and TRBJ1-1, with unresolved D. Germline CDR1 reads MNHNS; CDR2 reads SASEGT. This CDR3 has 13 amino acids. V was clipped by 0 bases and J by 7 bases, with 9 bases between them. Here the CDR3 reads CASSEAGILEAFF. The CDR3 region has the DNA TGTGCCAGCAGTGAAGCCGGGATACTTGAAGCTTTCTTT.

This chain links TRBV27 with TRBJ2-2, with 9 positions matching TRBD1. V shed 5 bases and J 3 bases; nucleotides not matched to a gene: 7. The CDR3 is made up of 16 amino acids. Germline CDR1 is MNHEY and CDR2 is SMNVEV (reference sequence). CDR3: CASSLRTGADTGELFF. DNA for the CDR3: TGTGCCAGCAGTCTAAGGACAGGGGCCGACACCGGGGAGCTGTTTTTT.

The chain combines TRBV6-2 or TRBV6-3 with TRBJ1-5, with 7 bases lining up with TRBD1. CDR1 is MNHEY and CDR2 is SVGEGT in the germline V gene. This CDR3 is built from 14 residues. Germline trimming cut 6 bases from V and 0 bases from J; bases unmatched to any gene: 2. The CDR3 DNA reads as TGTGCCAGCAGCGGACAGGTTAGCAATCAGCCCCAGCATTTT. Its translation: CASSGQVSNQPQHF.

The chain joins TRBV3-1 (or the pseudogene TRBV3-2) to TRBJ1-3, with unresolved D. The germline V and J ends were trimmed by 0 bases and 4 bases, with 7 bases remaining between them. The V gene's germline CDR1 is LGHDT and CDR2 YNNKEL (reference sequence). This CDR3 spans 14 amino acids. Here the CDR3 DNA reads TGTGCCAGCAGCCAAGATCCAGGCGGAAACACCATATATTTT. It yields the protein CASSQDPGGNTIYF.

This sequence joins TRBV7-3 and TRBJ1-1; D is unclear. CDR3 length equals 14 residues. The germline CDR1 and CDR2 sequences are SGHTA and FQGTGA. Between the trimmed V and J ends, which lost 2 bases and 6 bases, there was a span of 13 bases. The CDR3 reads CASSLFPGWPEAFF. The DNA of the CDR3 is TGTGCCAGCAGCTTATTCCCGGGGTGGCCTGAAGCTTTCTTT. Together with reference TRBV7-3 and TRBJ1-1, the CDR3 gives the full variable domain: GAGVSQTPSNKVTEKGKYVELRCDPISGHTALYWYRQSLGQGPEFLIYFQGTGAADDSGLPNDRFFAVRPEGSVSTLKIQRTERGDSAVYLCASSLFPGWPEAFFGQGTRLTVV.

The chain uses TRBV18 and TRBJ2-1; TRBD2 is a possible D gene (6 bases). The CDR3 is 14 residues long. Germline CDR1 is KGHSH and CDR2 is LQKENI. Trimming left V 4 bases short and J 8 bases short, with 15 bases between. CDR3 sequence reads: CASSLGLGRDEQFF. The CDR3 DNA sequence: TGTGCCAGCTCACTGGGACTGGGAAGGGATGAGCAGTTCTTC. Based on the CDR3 plus reference TRBV18 and TRBJ2-1, the full variable domain is NAGVMQNPRHLVRRRGQEARLRCSPMKGHSHVYWYRQLPEEGLKFMVYLQKENIIDESGMPKERFSAEFPKEGPSILRIQQVVRGDSAAYFCASSLGLGRDEQFFGPGTRLTVL.

The chain couples TRBV29-1 to TRBJ1-2, with 9 positions matching TRBD1. Germline lookup yields CDR1 SQVTM and CDR2 ANQGSEA. The CDR3 is made up of 12 amino acids. V shed 6 bases and J 5 bases; nucleotides not matched to a gene: 4. CDR3 sequence (DNA): TGCAGCGTGGGGACAGGGAGGTATGGCTACACCTTC. Its protein is CSVGTGRYGYTF.

The chain is built from TRBV28 and TRBJ1-5; 7 nucleotides match TRBD1. Trimming removed 6 bases from V and 3 bases from J; junction bases left unmatched: 5. The CDR3 is 14 amino acids. CDR1 and CDR2 (germline): MDHEN, SYDVKM. The CDR3 nucleotides are TGTGCCAGCAGCCTACAGGGGCTCAATCAGCCCCAGCATTTT. Translated: CASSLQGLNQPQHF.

The chain couples TRBV3-1 (or the pseudogene TRBV3-2) to TRBJ1-2; 9 bases agree with TRBD1. CDR3 length: 16 amino acids. Germline CDR1 reads LGHDT; CDR2 reads YNNKEL (reference sequence). The V segment lost 3 bases and the J segment 5 bases; nucleotides outside the gene matches: 10. In DNA form, the CDR3 reads TGTGCCAGCAGCCATGGACAGGGGATTCCCCTATATGGCTACACCTTC. Protein sequence: CASSHGQGIPLYGYTF.

This chain uses TRBV11-3 with TRBJ1-4, with 11 nucleotides matching TRBD1. The ends lost 3 bases at V and 10 bases at J; junction bases unmatched: 1. Germline V gives CDR1 SGHNT, CDR2 YENEEA. The CDR3 runs 13 residues. The CDR3 reads CASSFGTGGKLFF. In nucleotides, the CDR3 is TGTGCCAGCAGCTTCGGGACAGGGGGAAAACTGTTTTTT.

The rearrangement joins TRBV20-1 to TRBJ1-4; no reliable D call. The length of the CDR3 is 12 residues. V lost 3 bases and J 7 bases, leaving 9 bases between the germline ends. CDR1 and CDR2 from the germline V gene are DFQATT and SNEGSKA (reference sequence). CDR3 in amino acids: CSASRGSEKLFF. CDR3 coding DNA: TGCAGTGCTAGTCGGGGTAGTGAAAAACTGTTTTTT.

V is TRBV6-2 or TRBV6-3 and J is TRBJ2-1; weak D call: TRBD1 (5 bases). The CDR3 extends over 16 amino acids. The V end was cut by 5 bases, the J end by 2 bases, with 16 bases between. Germline lookup yields CDR1 MNHEY and CDR2 SVGEGT. In DNA, the CDR3 is TGTGCCAGCAGTCGTTCCGAGCGACAGACCTACAATGAGCAGTTCTTC. Protein sequence: CASSRSERQTYNEQFF.

This rearrangement joins TRBV18 to TRBJ2-5; 9 nucleotides match TRBD2. This CDR3 is 13 amino acids long. The germline gives CDR1 KGHSH, CDR2 LQKENI. Germline trimming cut 3 bases from V and 4 bases from J; bases unmatched to any gene: 0. This CDR3 reads CASSPREGETQYF. The DNA of the CDR3 is TGTGCCAGCTCACCGCGGGAGGGAGAGACCCAGTACTTC.

The rearrangement links TRBV7-9 to TRBJ1-4, with D tentatively TRBD1 (5 bases). V shed 5 bases and J shed 8 bases, with 15 bases lying between them. Per germline, CDR1 SEHNR and CDR2 FQNEAQ (reference sequence). This CDR3 region has 14 residues. CDR3 sequence reads: CASSAGEGREKLFF. The CDR3 DNA sequence: TGTGCCAGCAGCGCCGGGGAGGGGAGAGAAAAACTGTTTTTT.

As to this clone: Other DNA sequences from this sample encode an identical CDR3 as well. This chain joins TRBV18 and TRBJ2-5; 12 nucleotides match TRBD2. The germline gives CDR1 KGHSH, CDR2 LQKENI. V was pared by 3 bases and J by 1 base, with 6 bases of the junction left unmatched. This CDR3 contains 17 residues. The CDR3 nucleotides are TGTGCCAGCTCACCCACTCTGACTAGCGGGGGCCAAGAGACCCAGTACTTC. It codes for CASSPTLTSGGQETQYF.

As regards this clone: Sequence at one end of the junction differs from germline and may be a read error. V gene TRBV10-3 combines with J gene TRBJ1-4; D unresolved. Per the germline V gene, CDR1 is ENHRY and CDR2 is SYGVKD. The CDR3 loop spans 13 amino acids. CDR3 region: CAISAGSNGKLFF. The DNA of the CDR3 is TGTGCCATCAGTGCGGGTTCAAATGGAAAACTGTTTTTT.

For the CDR3, the DNA is TGTGCCAGCAGCCGGCGGGATGGGGCGAACACCGGGGAGCTGTTTTTT. It translates to CASSRRDGANTGELFF. This rearrangement joins TRBV9 to TRBJ2-2; the D gene is possibly TRBD2 (6 bases). V lost 4 bases to trimming and J lost 0 bases, with 13 bases between them. The germline CDR1 and CDR2 sequences are SGDLS and YYNGEE. This CDR3 contains 16 residues.

The genes are TRBV4-1 and TRBJ1-4; 10 nucleotides match TRBD1. CDR1 MGHRA and CDR2 YSYEKL come from the germline V gene. After removal of 4 bases from V and 7 bases from J, the junction contained 3 bases not matched to a gene. The CDR3 covers 14 residues. CDR3 DNA: TGCGCCAGCAGCCCCGGGACAGGGGTTGAAAAACTGTTTTTT. Encoded protein: CASSPGTGVEKLFF.

The gene calls are TRBV6-6 and TRBJ1-2; D unresolved. Trimming shortened V by 0 bases and J by 0 bases, and 5 bases separated the two germline ends. The CDR3 has 14 amino acids. Germline CDR1 and CDR2: MNHNY and SVGAGI (reference sequence). The CDR3 region is CASSYSAANYGYTF. In nucleotides, the CDR3 is TGTGCCAGCAGTTACTCCGCAGCTAACTATGGCTACACCTTC.

This chain joins TRBV11-1 and TRBJ2-7, with D perhaps TRBD2 (6 bases). CDR3 length: 13 amino acids. Germline values: CDR1 SGHAT, CDR2 FQDESV (reference sequence). Trimming removed 5 bases from V and 3 bases from J, with 11 bases in between. The CDR3 here is CASSAGLVYEQYF. The CDR3, as DNA: TGTGCCAGCAGCGCGGGACTGGTCTACGAGCAGTACTTC.